Shown below are 18 T cell receptor beta chains from a single sample sequenced in a study of cytomegalovirus exposure and HLA in healthy donors (dated by TCRdb to the late 2010s). The method behind the library was the immunoSEQ multiplex PCR assay. The multiplex PCR relied on a mix of 60 forward primers for TCR Vbeta segments and 13 reverse primers for TCR Jbeta segments. TCRdb holds this immuneACCESS table with in-frame rearrangements only. Some clones are missing; in checked studies, unresolved V genes explain under half, and the rest has no known cause. This sample is represented by under 150,000 clones; around 66% of them were singletons. Clones ranked in the top ten supply roughly 8% of the sample. The sequenced sample was PBMCs. These TCRs come from a man aged 18-30 years in good health and CMV-seropositive.

The CDR3 DNA follows: TGTGCCAGCAGTTTCGGAACTCTAGACGGTGATGAGCAGTTCTTC. Its translation is CASSFGTLDGDEQFF. The chain is built from TRBV5-6 and TRBJ2-1; no definite D call. The V gene lost 5 bases and the J gene lost 8 bases, with 20 bases spanning the gap. The CDR3 consists of 15 residues. Per germline, CDR1 SGHDT and CDR2 YYEEEE.

The chain employs TRBV5-1 and TRBJ1-1; 7 bases are shared with TRBD1. This CDR3 has 14 residues. J was trimmed by 2 bases and V by 4 bases; bases with no gene match: 5. From germline, CDR1 is SGHRS and CDR2 YFSETQ. The CDR3: CASSPRDSNTEAFF. The CDR3 DNA reads as TGCGCCAGCAGCCCGAGGGACAGTAACACTGAAGCTTTCTTT. The whole variable domain, remainder taken from reference TRBV5-1 and TRBJ1-1, is KAGVTQTPRYLIKTRGQQVTLSCSPISGHRSVSWYQQTPGQGLQFLFEYFSETQRNKGNFPGRFSGRQFSNSRSEMNVSTLELGDSALYLCASSPRDSNTEAFFGQGTRLTVV.

The V and J genes are TRBV19 and TRBJ2-5; 10 positions agree with TRBD1. The CDR3 length is 14 residues. V was clipped by 4 bases and J by 4 bases; unmatched bases: 3. Germline lookup yields CDR1 LNHDA and CDR2 SQIVND (reference sequence). The CDR3 region has the DNA TGTGCCAGTAGTACGGACAGGGGGTTAGAGACCCAGTACTTC. It translates to CASSTDRGLETQYF.

V gene TRBV18 combines with J gene TRBJ2-5; D may be TRBD2 (6 bases). The germline gives CDR1 KGHSH, CDR2 LQKENI. This CDR3 spans 13 amino acids. V lost 6 bases, J lost 0 bases, and 8 bases lay in between. CDR3 DNA sequence: TGTGCCAGCTCCGGAGGGTACCAAGAGACCCAGTACTTC. It yields the protein CASSGGYQETQYF.

The CDR3 nucleotides read TGTGCCAGTAACCGGGGGTCGATGCGAACTGAAGCTTTCTTT. Encoded protein: CASNRGSMRTEAFF. This chain connects TRBV19 to TRBJ1-1; the D gene is possibly TRBD1 (5 bases). With 7 bases removed from V and 5 bases from J, the gap between germline ends came to 17 bases. The germline CDR1 and CDR2 sequences are LNHDA and SQIVND (reference sequence). The CDR3 loop spans 14 amino acids.

The chain couples TRBV28 to TRBJ2-5, with 8 bases identical to TRBD2. Per the germline V gene, CDR1 is MDHEN and CDR2 is SYDVKM. Trimming cost V 6 bases and J 2 bases; bases outside gene matches: 5. The CDR3 spans 14 residues. In nucleotides, the CDR3 is TGTGCCAGCAGCCGAGCGGGGGAACAAGAGACCCAGTACTTC. It translates to CASSRAGEQETQYF.

J is TRBJ2-6 and V is TRBV19; D is uncertain. Germline CDR1 LNHDA, CDR2 SQIVND (reference sequence). V lost 4 bases and J 1 base, leaving 8 bases between the germline ends. The CDR3 covers 15 residues. The CDR3 protein is CASSNYGSGANVLTF. The CDR3 DNA reads TGTGCCAGTAGTAACTACGGGTCTGGGGCCAACGTCCTGACTTTC.

The rearrangement links TRBV7-3 to TRBJ1-1, with no clear D. The length of the CDR3 is 13 residues. The V end lost 3 bases, the J end lost 1 base, and 6 bases lay between the germline ends. Germline V gene lookup returns CDR1 SGHTA and CDR2 FQGTGA. The CDR3 sequence: CASSFERNTEAFF. DNA for the CDR3: TGTGCCAGCAGCTTCGAGAGGAACACTGAAGCTTTCTTT.

The chain carries TRBV2 and TRBJ1-6; perhaps TRBD1 as D (6 bases). Germline CDR1 is SNHLY and CDR2 is FYNNEI. V lost 8 bases, J lost 9 bases, and 23 bases lay in between. CDR3 length equals 16 residues. CDR3 DNA: TGTGCCAGCGTCCAAAGCATCGGGACACGGGGTTCACCCCTCCACTTT. This encodes CASVQSIGTRGSPLHF.

The V gene is TRBV6-6, the J gene TRBJ2-7; D is possibly TRBD1 (6 bases). Germline V gives CDR1 MNHNY, CDR2 SVGAGI (reference sequence). Trimming removed 1 base from V and 3 bases from J, with 13 bases in between. This CDR3 contains 15 residues. CDR3 residues: CASSYFQGMIYEQYF. In DNA form, the CDR3 reads TGTGCCAGCAGTTACTTTCAGGGGATGATCTACGAGCAGTACTTC.

A few counts support this clone. The chain employs TRBV7-7 and TRBJ2-5; D not certain. CDR1 is SSHAT and CDR2 is FNYEAQ in the germline V gene (reference sequence). This CDR3 region has 13 residues. V lost 1 base to trimming and J lost 3 bases, with 6 bases between them. CDR3 bases: TGTGCCAGCAGCTTAGGGTTAGAAGAGACCCAGTACTTC. Translation: CASSLGLEETQYF.

This clone was seen a handful of times. This sequence joins TRBV6-5 and TRBJ1-1; D unresolved. V lost 6 bases and J 2 bases, leaving 10 bases between the germline ends. Germline CDR1 is MNHEY and CDR2 is SVGAGI. The CDR3 is made up of 13 amino acids. CDR3 sequence (DNA): TGTGCCAGCAGCGTAGAGCTAAACACTGAAGCTTTCTTT. Translated: CASSVELNTEAFF.

The genes are TRBV7-3 and TRBJ1-2; D unresolved. This CDR3 region has 13 residues. Trimming pared 2 bases from V and 2 bases from J, leaving 6 bases between. Germline V gene lookup returns CDR1 SGHTA and CDR2 FQGTGA. The CDR3 DNA reads as TGTGCCAGCAGCTTAGGAGCGAACTATGGCTACACCTTC. Its protein is CASSLGANYGYTF.

The V and J genes are TRBV19 and TRBJ2-1; 9 nucleotides agree with TRBD1. Germline V lookup: CDR1 LNHDA, CDR2 SQIVND (reference sequence). The trim removed 3 bases at V and 3 bases at J, leaving 9 bases unmatched. CDR3 length: 17 residues. The CDR3 region has the DNA TGTGCCAGTAGTATTTTCTCCGGGACAGGGATCTACAATGAGCAGTTCTTC. Its protein product is CASSIFSGTGIYNEQFF.

This CDR3 is CATRTVSTNEKLFF. CDR3 bases: TGTGCCACCCGGACAGTTTCAACTAATGAAAAACTGTTTTTT. The chain employs TRBV2 and TRBJ1-4; possible D gene TRBD1, 6 bases. V was shortened by 10 bases and J by 0 bases, with 12 bases between the two germline ends. This CDR3 has 14 amino acids. From germline, CDR1 is SNHLY and CDR2 FYNNEI.

The chain carries TRBV5-1 and TRBJ2-3, with TRBD1 matching 7 bases. The CDR3 spans 16 residues. The ends lost 4 bases at V and 2 bases at J; junction bases unmatched: 10. Germline V gene lookup returns CDR1 SGHRS and CDR2 YFSETQ. The CDR3 sequence: CASSPTGSKFTDTQYF. CDR3 coding DNA: TGCGCCAGCAGCCCGACAGGGTCGAAGTTCACAGATACGCAGTATTTT.

The rearrangement links TRBV6-5 to TRBJ2-7; D possibly corresponds to TRBD1 (6 bases). The CDR3 runs to 12 residues. V gave up 6 bases and J gave up 7 bases, with 13 bases separating them. In germline, CDR1 is MNHEY, CDR2 SVGAGI. CDR3 residues: CASSPGTKEQYF. DNA of the CDR3: TGTGCCAGCAGCCCCGGGACAAAAGAGCAGTACTTC.

CDR3 coding DNA: TGTGCCAGCAGGATAACAGGGGTGGGGACAGATACGCAGTATTTT. Protein sequence: CASRITGVGTDTQYF. The chain employs TRBV6-5 and TRBJ2-3; TRBD1 agrees at 7 bases. V lost 6 bases and J lost 3; bases outside the gene matches: 9. This CDR3 has 15 residues. The germline CDR1 and CDR2 sequences are MNHEY and SVGAGI.